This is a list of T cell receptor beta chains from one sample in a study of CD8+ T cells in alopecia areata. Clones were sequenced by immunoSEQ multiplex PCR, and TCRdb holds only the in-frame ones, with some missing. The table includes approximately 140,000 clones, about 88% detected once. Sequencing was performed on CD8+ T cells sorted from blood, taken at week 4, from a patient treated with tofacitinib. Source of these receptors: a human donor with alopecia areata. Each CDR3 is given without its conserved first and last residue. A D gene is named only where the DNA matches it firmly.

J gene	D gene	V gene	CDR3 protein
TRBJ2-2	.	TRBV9	ASSAGSTGELF
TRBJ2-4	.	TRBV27	ASSFGGPTVNIQY
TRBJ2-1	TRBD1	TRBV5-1	ASSPTGEWTHNEQF
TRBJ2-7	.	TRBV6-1	ASSEALADTSSEQY
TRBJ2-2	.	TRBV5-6	ASSLGHGELF
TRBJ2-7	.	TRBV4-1	ASSQGSGPYEQY
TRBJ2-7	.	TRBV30	AWNPPRAGAYYEQY
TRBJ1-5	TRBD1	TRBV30	AWSHRDSDNQPQH
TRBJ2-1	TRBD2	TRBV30	AWWNSGGASNEQF
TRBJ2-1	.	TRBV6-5	ASSLGTPSYNEQF
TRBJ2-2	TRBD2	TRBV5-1	ASSSSGGNTGELF
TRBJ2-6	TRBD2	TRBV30	AWSGEGPSGANVLT